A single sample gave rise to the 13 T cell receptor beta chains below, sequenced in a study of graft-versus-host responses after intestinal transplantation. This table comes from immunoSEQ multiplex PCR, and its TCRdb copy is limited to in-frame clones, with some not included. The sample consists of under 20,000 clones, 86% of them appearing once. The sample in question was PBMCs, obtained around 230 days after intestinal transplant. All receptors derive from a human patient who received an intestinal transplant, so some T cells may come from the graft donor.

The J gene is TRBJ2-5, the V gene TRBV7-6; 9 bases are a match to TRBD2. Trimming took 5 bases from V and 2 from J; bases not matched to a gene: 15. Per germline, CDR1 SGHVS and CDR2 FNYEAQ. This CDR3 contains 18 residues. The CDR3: CASSPGPKGRGGQETQYF. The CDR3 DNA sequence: TGTGCCAGCAGCCCAGGTCCCAAGGGGCGGGGGGGTCAAGAGACCCAGTACTTC.

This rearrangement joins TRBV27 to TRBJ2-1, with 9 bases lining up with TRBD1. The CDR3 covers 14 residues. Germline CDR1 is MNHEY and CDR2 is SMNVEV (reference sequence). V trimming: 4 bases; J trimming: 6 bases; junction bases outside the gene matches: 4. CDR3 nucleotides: TGTGCCAGCAGTTGGGGACAGGGTCTCAATGAGCAGTTCTTC. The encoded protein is CASSWGQGLNEQFF.

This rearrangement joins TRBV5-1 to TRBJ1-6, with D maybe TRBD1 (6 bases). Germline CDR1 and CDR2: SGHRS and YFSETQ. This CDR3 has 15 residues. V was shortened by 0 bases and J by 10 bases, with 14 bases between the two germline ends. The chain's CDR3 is CASSLEGRGGSPLHF. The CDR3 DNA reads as TGCGCCAGCAGCTTGGAAGGCAGGGGTGGGTCACCCCTCCACTTT. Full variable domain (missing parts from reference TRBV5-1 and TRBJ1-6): KAGVTQTPRYLIKTRGQQVTLSCSPISGHRSVSWYQQTPGQGLQFLFEYFSETQRNKGNFPGRFSGRQFSNSRSEMNVSTLELGDSALYLCASSLEGRGGSPLHFGNGTRLTVT.

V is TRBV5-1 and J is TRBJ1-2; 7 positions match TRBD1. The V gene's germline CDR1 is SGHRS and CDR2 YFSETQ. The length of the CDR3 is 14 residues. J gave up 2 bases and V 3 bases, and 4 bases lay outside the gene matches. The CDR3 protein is CASSSQGGNYGYTF. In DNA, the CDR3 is TGCGCCAGCAGCTCGCAGGGGGGAAACTATGGCTACACCTTC.

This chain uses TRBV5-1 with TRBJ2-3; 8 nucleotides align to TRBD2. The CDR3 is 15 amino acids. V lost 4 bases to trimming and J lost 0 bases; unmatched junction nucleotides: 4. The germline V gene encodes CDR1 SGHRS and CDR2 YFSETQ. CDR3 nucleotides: TGCGCCAGCAGCCTACTAGCGGCTAGCACAGATACGCAGTATTTT. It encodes CASSLLAASTDTQYF.

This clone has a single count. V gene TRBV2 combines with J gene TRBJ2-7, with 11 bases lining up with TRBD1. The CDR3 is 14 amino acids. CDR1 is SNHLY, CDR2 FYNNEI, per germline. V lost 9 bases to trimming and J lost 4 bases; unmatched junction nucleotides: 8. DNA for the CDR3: TGTGCCAGTGCGCCGGACAGGGGGCTTTACGAGCAGTACTTC. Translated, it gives CASAPDRGLYEQYF.

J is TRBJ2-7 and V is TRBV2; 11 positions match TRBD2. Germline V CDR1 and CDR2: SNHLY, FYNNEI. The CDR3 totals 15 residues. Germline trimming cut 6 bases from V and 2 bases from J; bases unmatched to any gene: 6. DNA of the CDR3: TGTGCCAGCAGCACTAGCGGGGGTAGCCCCTACGAGCAGTACTTC. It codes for CASSTSGGSPYEQYF.

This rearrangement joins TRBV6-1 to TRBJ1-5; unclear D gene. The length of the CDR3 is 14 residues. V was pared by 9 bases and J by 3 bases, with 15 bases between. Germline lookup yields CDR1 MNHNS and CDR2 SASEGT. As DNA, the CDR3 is TGTGCCAGTAGGAACCACGGTGACAATCAGCCCCAGCATTTT. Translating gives CASRNHGDNQPQHF.

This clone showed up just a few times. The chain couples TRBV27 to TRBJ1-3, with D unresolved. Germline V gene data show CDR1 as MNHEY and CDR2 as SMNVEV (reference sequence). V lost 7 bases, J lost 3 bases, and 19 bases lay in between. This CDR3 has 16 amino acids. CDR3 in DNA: TGTGCCAGCATATTCCCTAAAAGGACGCGTGGAAACACCATATATTTT. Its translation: CASIFPKRTRGNTIYF.

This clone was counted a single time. CDR3 in DNA: TGTGCCAGCAGTTTAGCGGGGGCCTTCACAGATACGCAGTATTTT. It is translated as CASSLAGAFTDTQYF. This sequence joins TRBV27 and TRBJ2-3; possible D gene TRBD2, 7 bases. CDR3 size: 15 residues. The germline CDR1 and CDR2 sequences are MNHEY and SMNVEV (reference sequence). The germline V and J ends were trimmed by 2 bases and 2 bases, with 11 bases remaining between them.

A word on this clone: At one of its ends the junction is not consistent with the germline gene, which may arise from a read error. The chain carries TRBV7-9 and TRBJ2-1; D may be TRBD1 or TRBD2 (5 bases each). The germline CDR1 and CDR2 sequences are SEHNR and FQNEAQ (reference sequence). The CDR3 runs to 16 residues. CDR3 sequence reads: CASSLGLRGDHNGQFF. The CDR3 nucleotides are TGTGCCAGCAGCTTAGGGCTAAGGGGAGATCACAATGGGCAGTTCTTC.

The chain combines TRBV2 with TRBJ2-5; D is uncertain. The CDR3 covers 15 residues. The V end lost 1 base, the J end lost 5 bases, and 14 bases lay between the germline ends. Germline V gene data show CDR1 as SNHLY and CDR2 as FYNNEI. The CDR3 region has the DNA TGTGCCAGCAGTGAAGAAGGGCTATATTTGGAGACCCAGTACTTC. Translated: CASSEEGLYLETQYF. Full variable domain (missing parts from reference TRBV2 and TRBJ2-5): EPEVTQTPSHQVTQMGQEVILRCVPISNHLYFYWYRQILGQKVEFLVSFYNNEISEKSEIFDDQFSVERPDGSNFTLKIRSTKLEDSAMYFCASSEEGLYLETQYFGPGTRLLVL.

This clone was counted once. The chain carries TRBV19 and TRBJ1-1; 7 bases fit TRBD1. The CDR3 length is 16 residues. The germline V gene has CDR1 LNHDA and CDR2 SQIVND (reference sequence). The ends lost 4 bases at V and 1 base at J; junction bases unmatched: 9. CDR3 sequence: CASSRQTGQGNTEAFF. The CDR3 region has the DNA TGTGCCAGTAGTAGACAGACAGGGCAGGGGAACACTGAAGCTTTCTTT.